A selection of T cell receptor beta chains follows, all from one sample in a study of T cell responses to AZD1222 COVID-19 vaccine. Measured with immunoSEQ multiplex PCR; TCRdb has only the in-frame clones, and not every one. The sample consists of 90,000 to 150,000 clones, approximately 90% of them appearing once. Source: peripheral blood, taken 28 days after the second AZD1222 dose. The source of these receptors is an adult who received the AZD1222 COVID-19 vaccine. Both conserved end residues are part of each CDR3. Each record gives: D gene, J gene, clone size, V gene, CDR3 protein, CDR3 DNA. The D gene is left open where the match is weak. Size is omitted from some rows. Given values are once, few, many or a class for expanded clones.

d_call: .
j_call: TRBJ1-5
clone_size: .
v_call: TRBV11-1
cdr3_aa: CASSLIGTHQPQHF
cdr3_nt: TGTGCCAGCAGCTTAATTGGGACCCATCAGCCCCAGCATTTT

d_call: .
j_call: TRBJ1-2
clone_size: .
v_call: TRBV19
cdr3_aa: CASSIDGAGSYGYTF
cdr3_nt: TGTGCCAGTAGTATAGATGGGGCGGGCTCCTATGGCTACACCTTC

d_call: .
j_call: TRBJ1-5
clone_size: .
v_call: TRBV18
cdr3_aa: CASSPNGPPEPQHF
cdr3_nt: TGTGCCAGCTCACCCAACGGACCGCCGGAGCCCCAGCATTTT

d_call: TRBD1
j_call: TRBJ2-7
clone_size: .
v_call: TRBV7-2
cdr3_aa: CASSVSYRGPYEQYF
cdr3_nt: TGTGCCAGCAGCGTCTCCTACAGGGGACCCTACGAGCAGTACTTC

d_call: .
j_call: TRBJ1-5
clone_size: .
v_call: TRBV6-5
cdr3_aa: CASSPPGPNQPQHF
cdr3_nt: TGTGCCAGCAGCCCCCCTGGACCTAATCAGCCCCAGCATTTT

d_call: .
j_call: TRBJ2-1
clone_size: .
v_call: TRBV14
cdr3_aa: CASSQDVGVEFF
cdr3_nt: TGTGCCAGCAGCCAAGATGTGGGGGTGGAGTTCTTC

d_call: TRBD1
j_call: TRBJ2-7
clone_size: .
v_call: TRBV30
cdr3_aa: CAWSREGGPYEQYF
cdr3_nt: TGTGCCTGGAGTCGGGAAGGGGGCCCCTACGAGCAGTACTTC

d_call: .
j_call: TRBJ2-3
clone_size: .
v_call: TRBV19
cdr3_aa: CASSIGAGDTQYF
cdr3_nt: TGTGCCAGTAGTATTGGGGCCGGAGATACGCAGTATTTT

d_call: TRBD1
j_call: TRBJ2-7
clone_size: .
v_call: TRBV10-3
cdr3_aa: CAISGGGGYEQYF
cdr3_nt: TGTGCCATCAGTGGAGGGGGCGGCTACGAGCAGTACTTC

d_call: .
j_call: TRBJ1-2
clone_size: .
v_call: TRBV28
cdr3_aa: CASSSVFYGYTF
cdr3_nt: TGTGCCAGCAGTTCGGTCTTCTATGGCTACACCTTC

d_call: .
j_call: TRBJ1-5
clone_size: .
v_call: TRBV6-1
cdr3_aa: CASSEQGKDQPQHF
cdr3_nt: TGTGCCAGCAGTGAACAGGGAAAGGATCAGCCCCAGCATTTT

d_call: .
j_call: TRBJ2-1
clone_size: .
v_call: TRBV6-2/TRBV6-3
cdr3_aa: CASSIIGSSEQFF
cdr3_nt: TGTGCCAGCAGTATCATCGGGAGTAGTGAGCAGTTCTTC

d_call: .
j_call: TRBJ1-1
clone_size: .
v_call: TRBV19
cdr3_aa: CASSIVPGMNTEAFF
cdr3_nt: TGTGCCAGTAGTATTGTTCCAGGGATGAACACTGAAGCTTTCTTT

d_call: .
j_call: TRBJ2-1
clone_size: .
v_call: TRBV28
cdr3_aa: CASSFFDSTYNEQFF
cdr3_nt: TGTGCCAGCAGTTTTTTCGATTCTACCTACAATGAGCAGTTCTTC

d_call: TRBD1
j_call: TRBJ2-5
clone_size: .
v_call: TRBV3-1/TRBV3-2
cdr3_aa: CASSPAQGVQETQYF
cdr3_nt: TGTGCCAGCAGCCCCGCACAGGGGGTCCAAGAGACCCAGTACTTC

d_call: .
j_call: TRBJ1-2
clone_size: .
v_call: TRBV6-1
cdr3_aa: CASSEVWGGPDGYTF
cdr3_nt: TGTGCCAGCAGTGAGGTATGGGGGGGGCCGGATGGCTACACCTTC

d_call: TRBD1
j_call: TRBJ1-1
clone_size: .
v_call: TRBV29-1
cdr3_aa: CSVEEPGGNLPNTEAFF
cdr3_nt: TGCAGCGTTGAAGAACCAGGGGGAAATCTCCCGAACACTGAAGCTTTCTTT

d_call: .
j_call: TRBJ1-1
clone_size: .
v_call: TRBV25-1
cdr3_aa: CASRPPGPNTEAFF
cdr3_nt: TGTGCCAGCAGACCCCCGGGACCGAACACTGAAGCTTTCTTT

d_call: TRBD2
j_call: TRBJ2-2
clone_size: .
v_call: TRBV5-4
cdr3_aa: CASSQTSGGPPGELFF
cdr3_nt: TGTGCCAGCAGTCAAACTAGCGGGGGTCCTCCCGGGGAGCTGTTTTTT

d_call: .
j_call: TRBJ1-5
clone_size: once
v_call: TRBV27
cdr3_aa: CASSLRGNQPQHF
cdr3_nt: TGTGCCAGCAGTCTCCGGGGCAATCAGCCCCAGCATTTT

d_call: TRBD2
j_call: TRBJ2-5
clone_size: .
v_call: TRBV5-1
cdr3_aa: CASSLELAGGETQYF
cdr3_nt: TGCGCCAGCAGCTTGGAACTAGCGGGCGGGGAGACCCAGTACTTC

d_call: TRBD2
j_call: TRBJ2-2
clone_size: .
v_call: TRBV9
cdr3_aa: CASRRGEGSGMNTGELFF
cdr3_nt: TGTGCCAGCCGCCGCGGGGAGGGTAGCGGGATGAACACCGGGGAGCTGTTTTTT

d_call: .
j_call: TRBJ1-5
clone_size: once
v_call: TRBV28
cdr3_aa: CASSRQGQGNQPQHF
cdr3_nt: TGTGCCAGCAGTCGCCAGGGGCAAGGCAATCAGCCCCAGCATTTT

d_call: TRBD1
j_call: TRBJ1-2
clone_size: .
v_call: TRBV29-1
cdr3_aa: CSLGTGPNYGYTF
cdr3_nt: TGCAGCCTAGGGACAGGGCCCAACTATGGCTACACCTTC

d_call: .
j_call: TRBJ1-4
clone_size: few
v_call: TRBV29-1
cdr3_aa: CSVEDRPGEKLFF
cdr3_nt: TGCAGCGTGGAAGACAGGCCAGGGGAAAAACTGTTTTTT

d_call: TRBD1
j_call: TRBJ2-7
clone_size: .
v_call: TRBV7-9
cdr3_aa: CASSPLSGGSYEQYF
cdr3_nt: TGTGCCAGCAGCCCCCTTTCAGGGGGCTCCTACGAGCAGTACTTC

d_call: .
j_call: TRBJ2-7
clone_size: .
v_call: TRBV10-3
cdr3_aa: CAIWDGGGKANEQYF
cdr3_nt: TGTGCCATCTGGGATGGCGGGGGCAAGGCTAACGAGCAGTACTTC

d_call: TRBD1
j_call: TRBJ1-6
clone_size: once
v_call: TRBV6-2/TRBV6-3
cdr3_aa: CASSYSETGVENSPLHF
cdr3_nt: TGTGCCAGCAGTTACTCAGAGACAGGGGTCGAGAATTCACCCCTCCACTTT

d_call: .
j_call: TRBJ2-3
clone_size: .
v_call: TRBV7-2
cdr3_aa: CASSLDRARASTDTQYF
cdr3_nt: TGTGCCAGCAGCTTAGATCGGGCTAGAGCTAGCACAGATACGCAGTATTTT

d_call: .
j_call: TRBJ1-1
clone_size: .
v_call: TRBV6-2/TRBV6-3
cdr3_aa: CASSFPQGWPEAFF
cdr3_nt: TGTGCCAGCAGTTTTCCTCAGGGCTGGCCCGAAGCTTTCTTT

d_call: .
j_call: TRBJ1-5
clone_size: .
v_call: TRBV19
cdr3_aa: CASSILGINQPQHF
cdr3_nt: TGTGCCAGTAGTATCCTGGGAATTAATCAGCCCCAGCATTTT

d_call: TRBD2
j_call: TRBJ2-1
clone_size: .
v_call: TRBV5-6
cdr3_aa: CASSLGLAGGKEFF
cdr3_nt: TGTGCCAGCAGCTTGGGACTAGCGGGGGGGAAGGAGTTCTTC

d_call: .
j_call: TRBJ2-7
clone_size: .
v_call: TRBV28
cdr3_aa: CASSPHAGSYEQYF
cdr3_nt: TGTGCCAGCAGCCCACACGCGGGTTCCTACGAGCAGTACTTC

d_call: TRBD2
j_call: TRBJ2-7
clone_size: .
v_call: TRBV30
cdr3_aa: CAWSSGSALYEQYF
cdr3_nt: TGTGCCTGGAGTAGCGGGAGTGCGTTGTACGAGCAGTACTTC

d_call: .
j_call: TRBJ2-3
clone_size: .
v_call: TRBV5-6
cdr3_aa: CASSPGTDTQYF
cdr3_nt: TGTGCCAGCAGCCCCGGCACAGATACGCAGTATTTT

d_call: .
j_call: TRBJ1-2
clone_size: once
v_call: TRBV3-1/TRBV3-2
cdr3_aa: CASSQVRGVSLTF
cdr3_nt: TGTGCCAGCAGCCAAGTTCGGGGAGTTTCCCTCACCTTC

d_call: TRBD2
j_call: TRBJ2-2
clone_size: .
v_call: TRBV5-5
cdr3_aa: CASSALGLANTGELFF
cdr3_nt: TGTGCCAGCAGTGCCCTAGGACTAGCCAACACCGGGGAGCTGTTTTTT

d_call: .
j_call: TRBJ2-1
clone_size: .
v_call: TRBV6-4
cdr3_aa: CASSDGDSPYNEQFF
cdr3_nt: TGTGCCAGCAGTGACGGCGACAGCCCCTACAATGAGCAGTTCTTC

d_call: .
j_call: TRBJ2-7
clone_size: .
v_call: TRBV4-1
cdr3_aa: CASSQSRAGSREQYF
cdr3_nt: TGCGCCAGCAGCCAATCCAGGGCAGGGAGTAGGGAGCAGTACTTC